The TCR beta chain under discussion was sequenced for a study of graft-versus-host responses after intestinal transplantation. About the study: Recipients were all induced with anti-thymocyte globulin, then given tacrolimus and steroids for around three years. Study-wide findings and caveats: Peak GvH clone levels in circulation were associated with early post-transplant HvG declines. Recipient marrow held GvH clones, some first seen in ileum or blood.

Libraries were prepared by immunoSEQ multiplex PCR; TCRdb keeps only in-frame clonotypes and omits some of them. The sample lists tens of thousands of clones, approximately 40% occurring once. Responders (about 200,000, CFSE-labeled) met about 200,000 stimulators that were irradiated and violet-dye-labeled. This sequence originates from a human patient who was an organ donor for intestinal transplantation. Sequenced here: alloreactive CD8+ T cells from a mixed lymphocyte reaction culture, sampled before transplantation. The subset: CFSE-low proliferating T cells sorted from roughly 6-day pre-transplant mixed lymphocyte reaction (GvH or HvG direction).

The CDR3 spells CASSQPPGQGAGYGYTF. CDR3 nucleotide sequence: TGTGCCAGCAGCCAACCGCCCGGACAGGGGGCAGGGTATGGCTACACCTTC. V is TRBV16 and J is TRBJ1-2; 11 bases fit TRBD1. This CDR3 is built from 17 residues. J gave up 5 bases and V 2 bases, and 10 bases lay outside the gene matches. In germline, CDR1 is KGHSY, CDR2 FQNENV.